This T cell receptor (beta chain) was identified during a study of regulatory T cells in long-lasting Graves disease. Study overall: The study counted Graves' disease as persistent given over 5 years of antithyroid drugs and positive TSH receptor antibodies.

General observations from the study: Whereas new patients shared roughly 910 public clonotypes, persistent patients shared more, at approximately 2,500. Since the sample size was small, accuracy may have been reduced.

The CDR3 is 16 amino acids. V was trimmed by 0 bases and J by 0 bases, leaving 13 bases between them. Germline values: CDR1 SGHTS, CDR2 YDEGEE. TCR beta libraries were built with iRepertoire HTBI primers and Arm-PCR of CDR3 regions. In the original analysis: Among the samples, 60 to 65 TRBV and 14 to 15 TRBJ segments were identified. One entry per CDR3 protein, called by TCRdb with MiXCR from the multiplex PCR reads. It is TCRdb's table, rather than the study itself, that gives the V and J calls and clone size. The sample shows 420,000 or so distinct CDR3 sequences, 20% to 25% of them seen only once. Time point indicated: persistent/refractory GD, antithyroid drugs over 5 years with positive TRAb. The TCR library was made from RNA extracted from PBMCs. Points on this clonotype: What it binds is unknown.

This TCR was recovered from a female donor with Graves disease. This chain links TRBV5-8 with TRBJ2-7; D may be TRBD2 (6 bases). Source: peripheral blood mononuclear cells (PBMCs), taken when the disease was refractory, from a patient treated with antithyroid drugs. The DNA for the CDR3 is TGTGCCAGCAGCTTGGATTATGGGGGGACCTCCTACGAGCAGTACTTC. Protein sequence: CASSLDYGGTSYEQYF. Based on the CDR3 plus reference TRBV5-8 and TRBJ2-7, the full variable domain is EAGVTQSPTHLIKTRGQQATLRCSPISGHTSVYWYQQALGLGLQFLLWYDEGEERNRGNFPPRFSGRQFPNYSSELNVNALELEDSALYLCASSLDYGGTSYEQYFGPGTRLTVT.